This TCR beta chain was recovered during a study of patients and donors after allogeneic stem cell transplantation. The CDR3 runs 15 residues. Germline V gene lookup returns CDR1 MGHDK and CDR2 SYGVNS. Trimming cost V 1 base and J 5 bases, with 15 bases left between them. MiXCR was run by TCRdb on the RT-PCR reads, yielding one entry per CDR3 protein. The data hold approximately 90,000 distinct CDR3 sequences, with 5% observed a single time. This clonotype was observed many times. The gene calls are TRBV25-1 and TRBJ2-7, with D possibly being TRBD2 (6 bases). Sequencing input: blood, either unsorted or a sorted T cell fraction (not recorded which). The TCR comes from a human donor who was either an allogeneic HSCT recipient or a stem cell or donor lymphocyte infusion donor (not recorded which). It is not recorded whose cells these are; they may come from a transplant donor. The CDR3 region has the DNA TGTGCCAGCAGTGAATGGAGGGGCCCCTCTGACGAGCAGTACTTC. Translated: CASSEWRGPSDEQYF.